Following are 20 T cell receptor beta chains from one sample sequenced in a study of Graves' ophthalmopathy and Graves' hyperthyroidism. Researchers took RNA transcripts and amplified TCR beta CDR3 regions from them. An opening RT-PCR round employed HTBI primers and preceded a second-round multiplex PCR. TCRdb fed the multiplex PCR reads into MiXCR, producing one record per CDR3 protein. The table shows hundreds of thousands of distinct CDR3 sequences, with about a fifth occurring only once. Sequencing was done on a sample of peripheral blood. These receptors all stem from a woman aged 45-60 years with Graves' ophthalmopathy.

This clonotype was observed many times. This chain connects TRBV13 to TRBJ1-5, with 7 bases that match TRBD1. Germline trimming cut 0 bases from V and 2 bases from J; bases unmatched to any gene: 7. The CDR3 extends over 17 amino acids. The germline V gene has CDR1 PRHDT and CDR2 FYEKMQ (reference sequence). The CDR3 DNA reads as TGTGCCAGCAGCTTAGGGGGGAGTCAGGGGGGCAATCAGCCCCAGCATTTT. Translating it yields CASSLGGSQGGNQPQHF.

On this clonotype itself: One end of the junction varies from germline; a read error may be responsible. The CDR3 DNA reads as TGCGCCAGCAAACAGGCCCTAGGGAGCACAGATACGCAGTATTTT. This gives the protein CASKQALGSTDTQYF. This sequence joins TRBV6-2 or TRBV6-3 and TRBJ2-3; perhaps TRBD1 as D (5 bases). Germline V gene sequence: CDR1 MNHEY, CDR2 SVGEGT. This CDR3 is built from 15 residues.

Ten or more counts support this clonotype. The chain employs TRBV15 and TRBJ1-2; D is unresolved. The germline CDR1 and CDR2 sequences are LNHNV and YYDKDF (reference sequence). The length of the CDR3 is 12 residues. V lost 1 base and J lost 9, with 9 bases in between. The CDR3 DNA is TGTGCCACCAGCAGAGTGGCGGGTCGCTACACCTTC. Translated: CATSRVAGRYTF. Combining the CDR3 with reference TRBV15 and TRBJ1-2 gives the whole variable domain DAMVIQNPRYQVTQFGKPVTLSCSQTLNHNVMYWYQQKSSQAPKLLFHYYDKDFNNEADTPDNFQSRRPNTSFCFLDIRSPGLGDTAMYLCATSRVAGRYTFGSGTRLTVV.

The rearrangement links TRBV3-1 to TRBJ1-5; D unresolved. Germline loops: CDR1 LGHDT, CDR2 YNNKEL (reference sequence). Trimming shortened V by 0 bases and J by 7 bases, and 7 bases separated the two germline ends. The CDR3 spans 13 residues. The CDR3 sequence is CASSQDRQQPQHF. CDR3 coding DNA: TGTGCCAGCAGCCAAGATCGGCAGCAGCCCCAGCATTTT.

This clonotype was detected many times. The chain links TRBV15 to TRBJ1-6; no clear D. Trimming removed 4 bases from V and 12 bases from J, with 22 bases in between. The germline V gene has CDR1 LNHNV and CDR2 YYDKDF (reference sequence). This CDR3 spans 16 amino acids. CDR3 DNA: TGTGCCACCAGCATCGATAGGAACAGCGGTTTAGAACCCCTCCACTTT. Translation gives CATSIDRNSGLEPLHF.

CDR3 coding DNA: TGTGCCAGCAGGGAACTAGCGCCAACAGAGACCCAGTACTTC. This codes for CASRELAPTETQYF. The chain combines TRBV28 with TRBJ2-5, with 7 bases that match TRBD2. This CDR3 spans 14 amino acids. From germline, CDR1 is MDHEN and CDR2 SYDVKM. With V trimmed by 6 bases and J by 4 bases, 8 bases remained unmatched. Full variable domain (missing parts from reference TRBV28 and TRBJ2-5): DVKVTQSSRYLVKRTGEKVFLECVQDMDHENMFWYRQDPGLGLRLIYFSYDVKMKEKGDIPEGYSVSREKKERFSLILESASTNQTSMYLCASRELAPTETQYFGPGTRLLVL.

This clonotype was seen a single time. A clone one base away is much larger, so this may be a read error. J is TRBJ2-7 and V is TRBV19; 9 nucleotides line up with TRBD2. There are 12 residues in the CDR3. V shed 3 bases and J 7 bases; nucleotides not matched to a gene: 1. The germline V gene has CDR1 LNHDA and CDR2 SQIVND (reference sequence). CDR3 sequence (DNA): TGTGCCAGTAGTATGGCGGGAGGGGAGCAGTACTTC. As protein: CASSMAGGEQYF. The full variable domain, completed using reference TRBV19 and TRBJ2-7, is DGGITQSPKYLFRKEGQNVTLSCEQNLNHDAMYWYRQDPGQGLRLIYYSQIVNDFQKGDIAEGYSVSREKKESFPLTVTSAQKNPTAFYLCASSMAGGEQYFGPGTRLTVT.

V gene TRBV6-1 combines with J gene TRBJ1-3; D is possibly TRBD1 (6 bases). Trimming left V 5 bases short and J 1 base short, with 12 bases between. From germline, CDR1 is MNHNS and CDR2 SASEGT. The CDR3 consists of 15 residues. CDR3 DNA: TGTGCCAGCAGTCAGATCGACAGGTCTGGAAACACCATATATTTT. This sequence encodes CASSQIDRSGNTIYF.

The genes are TRBV2 and TRBJ1-2, with no clear D. This CDR3 region has 14 residues. Deletions cut 5 bases from V and 7 bases from J, with 17 bases between. Germline V gives CDR1 SNHLY, CDR2 FYNNEI. The chain's CDR3 is CASSKDKVDGGYTF. CDR3 DNA: TGTGCCAGCAGTAAAGACAAGGTGGATGGTGGCTACACCTTC.

This clonotype was seen repeatedly, ten times or more. The chain recombines TRBV28 with TRBJ1-2; perhaps TRBD1 as D (5 bases). Deletions cut 5 bases from V and 5 bases from J, with 12 bases between. In germline, CDR1 is MDHEN, CDR2 SYDVKM. CDR3 length: 13 amino acids. Here the CDR3 reads CASSIGVLYGYTF. Here the CDR3 DNA reads TGTGCCAGCAGTATAGGGGTATTGTATGGCTACACCTTC.

In its sample, this clonotype was seen many times. The rearrangement links TRBV12-3 or TRBV12-4 to TRBJ1-5; D uncertain. Trimming cost V 6 bases and J 3 bases, with 12 bases left between them. The CDR3 sequence is 14 residues long. The CDR3 region is CASSLTLDNQPQHF. The CDR3 DNA reads TGTGCCAGCAGCCTGACACTTGACAATCAGCCCCAGCATTTT.

The sample holds many counts of this clonotype. V and J are TRBV7-8 and TRBJ1-5; D is uncertain. In germline, CDR1 is SGHVS, CDR2 FQNEAQ. Trimming pared 3 bases from V and 1 base from J, leaving 10 bases between. The CDR3 consists of 15 residues. The CDR3 DNA reads as TGTGCCAGCAGCTTTTCCAGCAGCAGCAATCAGCCCCAGCATTTT. It codes for CASSFSSSSNQPQHF.

At least ten counts were recorded for this clonotype. The rearrangement uses TRBV6-5 and TRBJ1-5; D remains unclear. V lost 2 bases and J lost 1, with 9 bases in between. Germline CDR1 and CDR2: MNHEY and SVGAGI. This CDR3 is built from 15 residues. CDR3 sequence (DNA): TGTGCCAGCAGTTACGGGGAGTTGAGCAATCAGCCCCAGCATTTT. Protein sequence: CASSYGELSNQPQHF.

This clonotype has at least ten counts. The chain combines TRBV12-3 or TRBV12-4 with TRBJ2-7; tentatively, D is TRBD2 (7 bases). V lost 5 bases and J lost 2, with 13 bases in between. This CDR3 contains 14 residues. In DNA form, the CDR3 reads TGTGCCAGCAGTCCCGGCGGGGGCCCCTACGAGCAGTACTTC. Translating it yields CASSPGGGPYEQYF.

This clonotype showed up many times. The rearrangement uses TRBV19 and TRBJ2-7, with D possibly matching TRBD1 (6 bases). The V gene lost 0 bases and the J gene lost 5 bases, with 8 bases spanning the gap. The germline V gene encodes CDR1 LNHDA and CDR2 SQIVND (reference sequence). The CDR3 is 13 residues long. The CDR3 here is CASSIEGGNEQYF. CDR3 DNA: TGTGCCAGTAGTATAGAAGGGGGAAACGAGCAGTACTTC.

This clonotype was found many times. The V call is TRBV15, the J call TRBJ1-2; 10 positions match TRBD1. The trim removed 1 base at V and 6 bases at J, leaving 5 bases unmatched. Germline lookup yields CDR1 LNHNV and CDR2 YYDKDF (reference sequence). The CDR3 loop spans 15 amino acids. The CDR3 DNA follows: TGTGCCACCAGCAGAGCAGGACAGGGGGGAAATGGCTACACCTTC. Translation: CATSRAGQGGNGYTF.

This clonotype was counted many times. The rearrangement joins TRBV20-1 to TRBJ2-7; 7 bases match TRBD1. Trimming at V came to 3 bases and at J to 4 bases, leaving 6 bases not matched to a gene. The germline CDR1 and CDR2 sequences are DFQATT and SNEGSKA (reference sequence). This CDR3 is 13 amino acids long. The DNA for the CDR3 is TGCAGTGCTAGTAAGGGGGCGGATTACGAGCAGTACTTC. Protein sequence: CSASKGADYEQYF.

This clonotype was recorded many times. CDR3 in DNA: TGTGCCACCAGCAGTCCCGGGACAGGGGGCTACACCGGGGAGCTGTTTTTT. Translating gives CATSSPGTGGYTGELFF. The chain couples TRBV15 to TRBJ2-2; the match to TRBD1 covers 12 bases. The CDR3 consists of 17 residues. Per germline, CDR1 LNHNV and CDR2 YYDKDF (reference sequence). The junction had 5 bases not matched to a gene; V was cut back by 3 bases and J by 3 bases.

The chain carries TRBV7-2 and TRBJ2-7, with TRBD1 matching over 9 bases. This CDR3 spans 14 amino acids. The ends lost 5 bases at V and 4 bases at J; junction bases unmatched: 6. Germline V gives CDR1 SGHTA, CDR2 FQGNSA. The CDR3 spells CASSHGTGFYEQYF. The CDR3 DNA follows: TGTGCCAGCAGCCACGGGACAGGGTTTTACGAGCAGTACTTC.

This clonotype was seen many times. The V and J genes are TRBV28 and TRBJ1-1; D ambiguous. This CDR3 has 13 residues. CDR1 MDHEN and CDR2 SYDVKM come from the germline V gene. V was cut by 5 bases and J by 1 base, with 8 bases left in between. CDR3 region: CASSVDKNTEAFF. The DNA for the CDR3 is TGTGCCAGCAGTGTTGACAAGAACACTGAAGCTTTCTTT.